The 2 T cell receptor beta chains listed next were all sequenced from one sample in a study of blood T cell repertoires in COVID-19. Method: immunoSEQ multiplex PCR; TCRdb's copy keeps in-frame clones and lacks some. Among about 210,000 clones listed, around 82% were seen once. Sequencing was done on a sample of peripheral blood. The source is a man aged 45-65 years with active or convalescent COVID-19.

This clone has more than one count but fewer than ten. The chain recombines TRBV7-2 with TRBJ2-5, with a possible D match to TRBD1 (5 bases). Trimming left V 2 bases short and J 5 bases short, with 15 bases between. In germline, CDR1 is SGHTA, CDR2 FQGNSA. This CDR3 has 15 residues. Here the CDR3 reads CASSLQGQKSETQYF. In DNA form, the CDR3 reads TGTGCCAGCAGCTTACAGGGTCAAAAATCGGAGACCCAGTACTTC.

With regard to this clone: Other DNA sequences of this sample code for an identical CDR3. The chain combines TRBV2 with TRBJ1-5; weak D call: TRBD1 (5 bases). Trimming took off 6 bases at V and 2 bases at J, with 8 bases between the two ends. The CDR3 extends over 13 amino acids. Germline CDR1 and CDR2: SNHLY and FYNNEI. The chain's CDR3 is CASSDRGNQPQHF. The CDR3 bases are TGTGCCAGCAGCGACAGAGGCAATCAGCCCCAGCATTTT.